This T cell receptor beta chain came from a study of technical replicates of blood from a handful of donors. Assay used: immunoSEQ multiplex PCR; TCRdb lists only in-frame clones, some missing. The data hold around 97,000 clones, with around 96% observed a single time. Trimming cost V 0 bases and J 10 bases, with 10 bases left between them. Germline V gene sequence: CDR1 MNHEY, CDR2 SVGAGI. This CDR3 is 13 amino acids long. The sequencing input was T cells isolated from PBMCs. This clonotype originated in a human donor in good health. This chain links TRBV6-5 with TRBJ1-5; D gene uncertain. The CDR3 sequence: CASSYSSQVPQHF. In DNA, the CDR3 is TGTGCCAGCAGTTACTCGTCCCAGGTTCCCCAGCATTTT.